The 3 T cell receptor beta chains reported below all come from one sample, sequenced in a study of blood T cell repertoires in COVID-19 (dated by TCRdb to 2018 to 2020). The library was built by means of the immunoSEQ multiplex PCR assay. Here the immuneACCESS table is served through TCRdb, limited to in-frame sequences with V and J called. Missing clones are a known gap in these copies; in checked studies unresolved V genes cover under half, and the rest lacks a known reason. The sample records 40,000 to 55,000 clones, approximately 91% of which are singletons. The biggest ten clones account for 4.5% to 6.5% of the sample. What was sequenced was peripheral blood. Receptors were obtained from a human donor in a cohort sampled during active COVID-19.

The chain combines TRBV27 with TRBJ1-2, with 8 bases identical to TRBD1. Looked up from germline, CDR1 is MNHEY and CDR2 is SMNVEV (reference sequence). V shed 4 bases and J 0 bases; nucleotides not matched to a gene: 10. The CDR3 has 17 residues. The CDR3 protein is CASSSRQGYLSNYGYTF. CDR3 DNA: TGTGCCAGCAGTTCGAGACAGGGGTATCTTTCTAACTATGGCTACACCTTC.

The chain carries TRBV14 and TRBJ2-1, with TRBD2 matching over 7 bases. Germline lookup yields CDR1 SGHDN and CDR2 FVKESK. V was clipped by 4 bases and J by 1 base; unmatched bases: 1. The CDR3 has 14 amino acids. The CDR3 loop is CASSPSGSYNEQFF. The CDR3 DNA is TGTGCCAGCAGCCCTAGCGGATCCTACAATGAGCAGTTCTTC.

The CDR3 DNA is TGCGCCAGCAGCTTTCCCGACAGGGGAGGTACTGAAGCTTTCTTT. The encoded protein is CASSFPDRGGTEAFF. The V call is TRBV5-1, the J call TRBJ1-1, with 8 bases fitting TRBD1. V trimming: 2 bases; J trimming: 5 bases; junction bases outside the gene matches: 8. The germline CDR1 and CDR2 sequences are SGHRS and YFSETQ. This CDR3 has 15 amino acids.